The rows below give T cell receptor beta chains drawn from one sample of a study of T cells in localized non-small cell lung cancer. The repertoire was sequenced with immunoSEQ multiplex PCR; TCRdb's copy has only in-frame clones and lacks some. The sample consists of 1,400 to 1,500 clones, around 25% of them appearing once. This sample comprised normal lung tissue next to the tumor, obtained before any cancer treatment. These receptors originate from a man between 40 and 69 years old with stage II squamous cell lung carcinoma. CDR3s include the opening cysteine and the closing phenylalanine or tryptophan. The D gene is left open where the match is weak. A clone size is listed for some rows: how often the clone was seen (once, few, many), or a class if it is expanded.

CASGPSGRANGEQFF TGTGCTAGTGGCCCTAGCGGGAGGGCCAATGGTGAGCAGTTCTTC TRBJ2-1 TRBD2 TRBV12-5 -
CASGQGTEAFF TGTGCCAGCGGGCAGGGCACTGAAGCTTTCTTT TRBJ1-1 - TRBV6-7 few
CASSSPGTGDTEAFF TGTGCCAGCAGCTCTCCCGGGACAGGGGACACTGAAGCTTTCTTT TRBJ1-1 TRBD1 TRBV9 few
CASSRFHRGNTEAFF TGTGCCAGCAGTCGCTTTCACAGGGGTAACACTGAAGCTTTCTTT TRBJ1-1 TRBD1 TRBV6-8 few
CASSITGVFISDTQYF TGTGCCAGTAGTATTACTGGGGTTTTCATCTCAGATACGCAGTATTTT TRBJ2-3 - TRBV19 -
CASSYPGLGEYEQYF TGTGCCAGCAGCTATCCGGGACTAGGGGAATACGAGCAGTACTTC TRBJ2-7 TRBD2 TRBV11-3 -
CASSQTEVRAKNIQYF TGTGCCAGCTCACAAACTGAGGTCCGGGCCAAAAACATTCAGTACTTC TRBJ2-4 - TRBV18 -
CASSRQNEAFF TGTGCCAGCAGCCGGCAAAATGAAGCTTTCTTT TRBJ1-1 - TRBV6-7 -
CASSLDGMNTEAFF TGCGCCAGCAGCCTGGACGGCATGAACACTGAAGCTTTCTTT TRBJ1-1 - TRBV5-1 -
CASSDGRDNEQFF TGTGCCAGCAGCGACGGCAGGGACAATGAGCAGTTCTTC TRBJ2-1 - TRBV7-4 -
CASSPTGQQGGTEAFF TGTGCCAGCTCACCAACGGGTCAACAGGGTGGAACTGAAGCTTTCTTT TRBJ1-1 - TRBV18 -
CASTGLAVYNEQFF TGTGCCAGCACAGGACTAGCGGTTTACAATGAGCAGTTCTTC TRBJ2-1 - TRBV21-1 -
CASSQQTGLAGGPGHTQYF TGTGCCAGCAGCCAACAAACCGGACTAGCGGGAGGGCCTGGGCATACGCAGTATTTT TRBJ2-3 TRBD2 TRBV14 -
CASSEGYYGYTF TGTGCCAGCAGCGAAGGGTACTATGGCTACACCTTC TRBJ1-2 - TRBV9 -
CASSFETGTSDTQYF TGTGCCAGCAGCTTTGAGACAGGGACATCAGATACGCAGTATTTT TRBJ2-3 TRBD1 TRBV11-3 -
CASSVGRVRSNEQFF TGTGCCAGCAGCGTAGGACGTGTACGGAGCAATGAGCAGTTCTTC TRBJ2-1 - TRBV9 few
CASSLGWAPESEQFF TGTGCCAGCAGCTTGGGGTGGGCCCCGGAGAGTGAGCAGTTCTTC TRBJ2-1 - TRBV11-3 -
CASSIVGTSLGTDTQYF TGTGCCAGTAGTATCGTAGGGACTAGTTTGGGCACAGATACGCAGTATTTT TRBJ2-3 TRBD2 TRBV19 -
CASSLDKSNSPLHF TGCGCCAGCAGCTTGGACAAGTCAAATTCACCCCTCCACTTT TRBJ1-6 - TRBV5-1 -
CASSVDPGVNTEAFF TGTGCCAGCAGTGTGGACCCCGGGGTGAACACTGAAGCTTTCTTT TRBJ1-1 - TRBV6-8 large
CASTSWGGQNEQFF TGTGCCAGCACGAGCTGGGGGGGCCAAAATGAGCAGTTCTTC TRBJ2-1 - TRBV9 -
CASSSTQVPGGEQYF TGCGCCAGCAGCTCTACACAGGTCCCGGGCGGGGAGCAGTACTTC TRBJ2-7 - TRBV5-1 -
CASSATSGGEQYF TGTGCCAGCAGCGCGACTAGCGGGGGCGAGCAGTACTTC TRBJ2-7 TRBD2 TRBV9 few
CATRGTGDTGELFF TGTGCCACCCGCGGGACAGGGGACACCGGGGAGCTGTTTTTT TRBJ2-2 TRBD1 TRBV15 few
CASSPPPRGYTEAFF TGTGCCAGCAGCCCTCCCCCCCGCGGGTACACTGAAGCTTTCTTT TRBJ1-1 - TRBV11-3 few
CASSPPEVASYNEQFF TGTGCCAGCAGCCCACCCGAAGTGGCCTCCTACAATGAGCAGTTCTTC TRBJ2-1 - TRBV11-3 few
CSVAGGNTEAFF TGCAGCGTAGCCGGGGGGAACACTGAAGCTTTCTTT TRBJ1-1 - TRBV29-1 few
CSVGGRTNTDTQYF TGCAGCGTTGGAGGACGGACTAACACAGATACGCAGTATTTT TRBJ2-3 - TRBV29-1 -
CASSDGTGGDLGNTEAFF TGTGCCAGCAGTGATGGGACAGGGGGCGATTTAGGGAACACTGAAGCTTTCTTT TRBJ1-1 TRBD1 TRBV6-8 few
CASSSQNLGYTF TGTGCCAGCAGTTCACAGAATCTAGGCTACACCTTC TRBJ1-2 - TRBV28 few
CATGTEQRIYGYTF TGTGCCACTGGGACAGAACAGCGCATATATGGCTACACCTTC TRBJ1-2 TRBD1 TRBV6-8 large
CASSLSPEHYEQYF TGTGCCAGCAGCTTATCCCCGGAACACTACGAGCAGTACTTC TRBJ2-7 - TRBV11-3 few
CASSLHPGSVDEQFF TGTGCCAGCAGCCTTCACCCCGGGAGCGTAGATGAGCAGTTCTTC TRBJ2-1 - TRBV11-3 -
CASKQGNTGELFF TGTGCCAGCAAGCAGGGGAACACCGGGGAGCTGTTTTTT TRBJ2-2 - TRBV6-8 -
CASSLANEKLFF TGTGCCAGCAGTTTAGCTAATGAAAAACTGTTTTTT TRBJ1-4 - TRBV6-8 large
CASSPTGAGGLLDTEAFF TGTGCCAGTAGTCCCACGGGGGCAGGGGGGCTTCTGGACACTGAAGCTTTCTTT TRBJ1-1 TRBD1 TRBV19 few
CASSLVGGGDTEAFF TGTGCCAGCAGCTTAGTGGGGGGTGGGGACACTGAAGCTTTCTTT TRBJ1-1 - TRBV11-3 -